This T cell receptor (beta chain) was captured in a study of blood T cell repertoires in COVID-19. Across the study: Spain, Italy and the United States supplied samples that represented acute and convalescent COVID-19. PBMCs, B-cell-depleted T cells, or T cells were the source of the cDNA or gDNA that made up the material.

Clones were read by immunoSEQ multiplex PCR, and TCRdb kept only the in-frame ones, dropping some. Of about 430,000 clones listed, 88% are singletons. The CDR3 covers 15 residues. V gave up 4 bases and J gave up 1 base; unmatched junction bases: 3. Germline V gene data show CDR1 as SGHDN and CDR2 as FVKESK. Individuals drawn from around 25 US areas were roughly 18 to 95 years old. People in the exposed group encountered a COVID-19 case within 2 weeks before entering the study. The sequence derives from a young woman who had been exposed to COVID-19. Sequencing was performed on PBMCs or T cells enriched from blood (not recorded which). The rearrangement links TRBV14 to TRBJ2-1; 8 positions match TRBD2. CDR3 nucleotide sequence: TGTGCCAGCAGCCCTAGCGGGTTTTCCTACAATGAGCAGTTCTTC. Protein: CASSPSGFSYNEQFF.